A single sample is the source of the 17 T cell receptor beta chains below, sequenced in a study of blood T cell repertoires in COVID-19. Clones were read by immunoSEQ multiplex PCR, and TCRdb kept only the in-frame ones, dropping some. The sample carries around 210,000 clones, 60% to 85% recorded once. Input material: peripheral blood. The receptors come from a woman in her 70s with acute or convalescent COVID-19.

The chain couples TRBV3-1 (or the pseudogene TRBV3-2) to TRBJ1-1; D gene ambiguous. The CDR3 extends over 14 amino acids. Germline CDR1 and CDR2: LGHDT and YNNKEL (reference sequence). V lost 2 bases, J lost 3 bases, and 10 bases lay in between. The CDR3 protein is CASSQRGGHTEAFF. The CDR3 DNA follows: TGTGCCAGCAGCCAACGGGGAGGGCACACTGAAGCTTTCTTT.

This chain uses TRBV7-2 with TRBJ2-4, with 12 bases fitting TRBD2. Germline V gene sequence: CDR1 SGHTA, CDR2 FQGNSA. The CDR3 has 18 residues. After removal of 1 base from V and 1 base from J, the junction contained 5 bases not matched to a gene. The CDR3 here is CASSLDPSGRGAKNIQYF. The DNA for the CDR3 is TGTGCCAGCAGCTTAGACCCTAGCGGGAGGGGTGCCAAAAACATTCAGTACTTC.

This sequence joins TRBV6-5 and TRBJ2-7, with TRBD2 matching 8 bases. This CDR3 has 15 amino acids. Germline loops: CDR1 MNHEY, CDR2 SVGAGI. Losses at the gene ends were 8 bases for V and 2 bases for J; bases not matched to a gene: 11. For the CDR3, the DNA is TGTGCCAGCGGGCGGGGGGCCCTCACAACCTACGAGCAGTACTTC. As protein: CASGRGALTTYEQYF.

This chain links TRBV27 with TRBJ2-2, with 11 bases that match TRBD1. Trimming at V came to 6 bases and at J to 4 bases, leaving 7 bases not matched to a gene. This CDR3 region has 16 residues. In germline, CDR1 is MNHEY, CDR2 SMNVEV (reference sequence). The CDR3: CASSLPGTGGTGELFF. DNA for the CDR3: TGTGCCAGCAGCCTACCCGGGACAGGGGGCACCGGGGAGCTGTTTTTT.

This chain joins TRBV29-1 and TRBJ2-1, with 7 bases that match TRBD2. The germline gives CDR1 SQVTM, CDR2 ANQGSEA. V was clipped by 6 bases and J by 7 bases; unmatched bases: 9. This CDR3 region has 13 residues. The CDR3 loop reads CSVRDYLQNEQFF. CDR3 coding DNA: TGCAGCGTCAGGGACTACCTACAAAATGAGCAGTTCTTC.

The chain joins TRBV6-6 to TRBJ1-6; D is perhaps TRBD1 (5 bases). This CDR3 has 14 amino acids. Trimming cost V 8 bases and J 4 bases, with 12 bases left between them. Germline V gives CDR1 MNHNY, CDR2 SVGAGI (reference sequence). The CDR3 coding sequence is TGTGCCAGCGGGATCGGGACTTATAATTCACCCCTCCACTTT. Protein product: CASGIGTYNSPLHF.

On this clone itself: At one of its ends the junction is not consistent with the germline gene, which may arise from a read error. This chain links TRBV7-7 with TRBJ2-1; 12 bases are shared with TRBD2. The CDR3 covers 17 residues. The germline CDR1 and CDR2 sequences are SSHAT and FNYEAQ (reference sequence). This chain's CDR3 is CASSSGLAGHSYNEQFF. In DNA form, the CDR3 reads TGTGCTAGCAGCTCCGGACTAGCGGGACACTCCTACAATGAGCAGTTCTTC.

The chain links TRBV27 to TRBJ1-5, with a possible D match to TRBD1 (5 bases). The V end lost 2 bases, the J end lost 1 base, and 6 bases lay between the germline ends. The V gene's germline CDR1 is MNHEY and CDR2 SMNVEV (reference sequence). The CDR3 consists of 14 residues. CDR3 amino acids: CASSLRGSNQPQHF. The CDR3, as DNA: TGTGCCAGCAGTTTAAGGGGAAGCAATCAGCCCCAGCATTTT.

V and J are TRBV19 and TRBJ2-1, with D perhaps TRBD1 (5 bases). Germline loops: CDR1 LNHDA, CDR2 SQIVND (reference sequence). The CDR3 spans 16 residues. The germline V and J ends were trimmed by 3 bases and 4 bases, with 16 bases remaining between them. Here the CDR3 reads CASSISAAGLYNEQFF. The CDR3 DNA reads TGTGCCAGTAGTATCTCCGCCGCAGGGCTGTACAATGAGCAGTTCTTC.

V gene TRBV9 combines with J gene TRBJ2-7; 13 bases are shared with TRBD2. Looked up from germline, CDR1 is SGDLS and CDR2 is YYNGEE. V lost 3 bases to trimming and J lost 6 bases; unmatched junction nucleotides: 6. The CDR3 runs 15 residues. As DNA, the CDR3 is TGTGCCAGCAGCGGCCCGGGACTAGCGGGAAGCGAGCAGTACTTC. Its translation: CASSGPGLAGSEQYF.

V gene TRBV19 combines with J gene TRBJ2-1; TRBD2 aligns across 8 bases. The germline V gene has CDR1 LNHDA and CDR2 SQIVND (reference sequence). V dropped 5 bases and J dropped 7; count of bases not matched to a gene: 10. This CDR3 contains 15 residues. CDR3 amino acids: CASSGAAGGLNEQFF. The CDR3 nucleotides are TGTGCCAGTAGTGGCGCGGCGGGAGGTCTAAATGAGCAGTTCTTC.

This clone was recorded once. V and J are TRBV6-1 and TRBJ1-2; D is unresolved. Trimming took off 2 bases at V and 2 bases at J, with 12 bases between the two ends. Per the germline V gene, CDR1 is MNHNS and CDR2 is SASEGT. The CDR3 length is 15 residues. The DNA for the CDR3 is TGTGCCAGCAGTGAACTACAGAGCCTCAACTATGGCTACACCTTC. This translates into CASSELQSLNYGYTF.

V usage is TRBV5-1 and J usage is TRBJ2-7; D uncertain. Trimming removed 4 bases at V and 6 bases at J, with 20 bases between. The germline V gene has CDR1 SGHRS and CDR2 YFSETQ. The CDR3 covers 15 residues. CDR3 DNA sequence: TGCGCCAGCAGCCCCGCAGTCGGCCCCTCTAGCGAGCAGTACTTC. Its protein product is CASSPAVGPSSEQYF.

V and J are TRBV5-1 and TRBJ2-5, with a weak D call TRBD1 (6 bases). Germline CDR1 SGHRS, CDR2 YFSETQ. V lost 5 bases to trimming and J lost 5 bases, with 19 bases between them. This CDR3 spans 15 amino acids. The CDR3 DNA reads TGCGCCAGCAGTGGAGACGCAGGGGCTTGGGAGACCCAGTACTTC. Translation gives CASSGDAGAWETQYF.

CDR3 sequence reads: CASSYGTREGYEQYF. CDR3 nucleotide sequence: TGTGCCAGCAGCTACGGGACGCGGGAGGGCTACGAGCAGTACTTC. The chain carries TRBV27 and TRBJ2-7; 9 bases are a match to TRBD2. V shed 6 bases, J shed 3 bases, and the junction held 9 bases outside the gene matches. CDR3 length: 15 amino acids. The germline V gene has CDR1 MNHEY and CDR2 SMNVEV (reference sequence).

The chain is built from TRBV27 and TRBJ2-7, with TRBD2 identical over 12 bases. Germline V CDR1 and CDR2: MNHEY, SMNVEV (reference sequence). The CDR3 length is 15 residues. V trimming: 2 bases; J trimming: 6 bases; junction bases outside the gene matches: 5. CDR3 protein: CASSLLTSGSGEQYF. The CDR3 nucleotides are TGTGCCAGCAGTTTACTGACTAGCGGGAGTGGCGAGCAGTACTTC.

The chain employs TRBV28 and TRBJ1-6; 9 bases are shared with TRBD1. The CDR3 sequence is 14 residues long. The V segment lost 6 bases and the J segment 8 bases; nucleotides outside the gene matches: 5. From germline, CDR1 is MDHEN and CDR2 SYDVKM. The CDR3 sequence is CASRGGQGHSPLHF. In DNA form, the CDR3 reads TGTGCCAGCAGGGGGGGACAGGGTCATTCACCCCTCCACTTT.